Below, 30 T cell receptor beta chains from the same sample are listed, as sequenced in a study of T cell responses to AZD1222 COVID-19 vaccine. TCRdb keeps only in-frame clones here, not all; method: immunoSEQ multiplex PCR. The sample includes around 99,000 clones, 75% to 90% of them seen just once. Sequencing was performed on peripheral blood, taken on day 0 of AZD1222 vaccination. These receptor sequences come from an adult in good health.

This chain links TRBV11-2 with TRBJ1-3, with 11 bases lining up with TRBD1. Trimming took 5 bases from V and 3 from J; bases not matched to a gene: 9. Germline V gives CDR1 SGHAT, CDR2 FQNNGV. The CDR3 is made up of 17 amino acids. CDR3 bases: TGTGCCAGCAGCAGAGGGACAGGGGGAACATTTGGAAACACCATATATTTT. It translates to CASSRGTGGTFGNTIYF.

This rearrangement joins TRBV5-1 to TRBJ2-7, with D possibly called TRBD1 or TRBD2 (5 bases each). CDR1 SGHRS and CDR2 YFSETQ come from the germline V gene. Trimming pared 0 bases from V and 5 bases from J, leaving 9 bases between. The CDR3 length is 13 residues. The CDR3 region is CASSLGGSDEQYF. CDR3 sequence (DNA): TGCGCCAGCAGCTTGGGGGGGTCCGACGAGCAGTACTTC. The full variable domain, rest sourced from reference TRBV5-1 and TRBJ2-7, is KAGVTQTPRYLIKTRGQQVTLSCSPISGHRSVSWYQQTPGQGLQFLFEYFSETQRNKGNFPGRFSGRQFSNSRSEMNVSTLELGDSALYLCASSLGGSDEQYFGPGTRLTVT.

This clone was picked up one time. The gene calls are TRBV6-5 and TRBJ1-1; maybe TRBD1 (5 bases). Deletions cut 1 base from V and 11 bases from J, with 17 bases between. This CDR3 is 14 amino acids long. Germline V CDR1 and CDR2: MNHEY, SVGAGI. The CDR3 region is CASSYLSAGQEAFF. CDR3 in DNA: TGTGCCAGCAGTTACTTGTCGGCAGGGCAGGAGGCTTTCTTT.

This chain joins TRBV19 and TRBJ1-3; D may be TRBD1 (6 bases). The germline V and J ends were trimmed by 6 bases and 2 bases, with 11 bases remaining between them. From germline, CDR1 is LNHDA and CDR2 SQIVND (reference sequence). The CDR3 consists of 14 residues. For the CDR3, the DNA is TGTGCCAGTAGACCGGGGGCCACTGGAAACACCATATATTTT. Encoded protein: CASRPGATGNTIYF.

This clone was observed a few times. Here the CDR3 DNA reads TGTGCCAGCAGCCCTTCCCTCTTAGCGGGACCCTCCTACGAGCAGTACTTC. Its translation is CASSPSLLAGPSYEQYF. This chain joins TRBV9 and TRBJ2-7; 8 bases align to TRBD2. V trimming: 4 bases; J trimming: 0 bases; junction bases outside the gene matches: 12. This CDR3 has 17 amino acids. CDR1 and CDR2 (germline): SGDLS, YYNGEE.

The V gene is TRBV7-2, the J gene TRBJ2-4; D may correspond to TRBD1 or TRBD2 (6 bases each). Per germline, CDR1 SGHTA and CDR2 FQGNSA. V was shortened by 1 base and J by 8 bases, with 15 bases between the two germline ends. This CDR3 comprises 15 residues. The CDR3 sequence: CASSLVAGGADIQYF. The CDR3 coding sequence is TGTGCCAGCAGCTTAGTTGCCGGGGGCGCGGACATTCAGTACTTC.

V and J are TRBV7-2 and TRBJ1-2; 7 positions agree with TRBD1. Germline CDR1 and CDR2: SGHTA and FQGNSA. Unmatched junction bases numbered 2, after V lost 1 base and J lost 3 bases. The CDR3 runs to 14 residues. The DNA for the CDR3 is TGTGCCAGCAGCTTAGTAGGGGGCGACTATGGCTACACCTTC. Translation gives CASSLVGGDYGYTF.

The V and J genes are TRBV6-2 or TRBV6-3 and TRBJ2-3, with 9 positions matching TRBD2. CDR3 length: 14 amino acids. CDR1 MNHEY and CDR2 SVGEGT come from the germline V gene. V shed 6 bases and J 6 bases; nucleotides not matched to a gene: 7. The CDR3 nucleotides are TGTGCCAGCAGGCCTAGCGGGGTCCGGGATACGCAGTATTTT. This translates into CASRPSGVRDTQYF.

This chain connects TRBV6-1 to TRBJ1-2; the D gene is possibly TRBD1 (5 bases). This CDR3 is built from 13 residues. Per germline, CDR1 MNHNS and CDR2 SASEGT. The ends were cut back, 3 bases at V and 0 bases at J, with 5 bases in the middle. CDR3 amino acids: CASSEGANYGYTF. As DNA, the CDR3 is TGTGCCAGCAGTGAGGGGGCTAACTATGGCTACACCTTC.

The chain uses TRBV19 and TRBJ1-1; a weak D match, TRBD1 (6 bases). V lost 3 bases, J lost 1 base, and 12 bases lay in between. Germline CDR1 and CDR2: LNHDA and SQIVND (reference sequence). CDR3 length equals 15 residues. The CDR3 loop reads CASSMRGRGNTEAFF. The CDR3 DNA reads TGTGCCAGTAGTATGCGGGGGCGAGGGAACACTGAAGCTTTCTTT.

This clone was picked up one time. The J gene is TRBJ2-2, the V gene TRBV27; perhaps TRBD1 as D (5 bases). The V end was cut by 6 bases, the J end by 0 bases, with 11 bases between. Looked up from germline, CDR1 is MNHEY and CDR2 is SMNVEV (reference sequence). The CDR3 extends over 15 amino acids. The CDR3 is CASRGRPANTGELFF. CDR3 coding DNA: TGTGCCAGCAGGGGGCGGCCAGCGAACACCGGGGAGCTGTTTTTT.

About this clone: Because the CDR3's place on the DNA is in doubt, the DNA is left out and the CDR3 is given as listed by TCRdb. V and J are TRBV30 and TRBJ2-1; the table assigns TRBD2, which was not confirmed against the DNA. The germline V gene encodes CDR1 GTSNPN and CDR2 SVGIG (reference sequence). The CDR3 region is 10 residues in length, termini included. CDR3 loop: CAWGAGIVFF.

The genes are TRBV10-2 and TRBJ1-2, with a weak D call TRBD1 (5 bases). Germline CDR1 is WSHSY and CDR2 is SAAADI. The CDR3 has 13 residues. V dropped 2 bases and J dropped 8 bases, with 12 bases sitting between them. The CDR3 here is CASSEVQGVGYTF. The CDR3 DNA reads as TGCGCCAGCAGTGAGGTCCAGGGTGTGGGCTACACCTTC.

The chain has TRBV5-1 and TRBJ1-5; 7 nucleotides align to TRBD1. Germline V lookup: CDR1 SGHRS, CDR2 YFSETQ. This CDR3 region has 15 residues. Trimming at V came to 0 bases and at J to 1 base, leaving 1 base not matched to a gene. DNA of the CDR3: TGCGCCAGCAGCTTGGAACAGGGGAGCAATCAGCCCCAGCATTTT. It codes for CASSLEQGSNQPQHF.

V is TRBV7-9 and J is TRBJ2-3; D may be TRBD2 (5 bases). V gave up 8 bases and J gave up 6 bases, with 24 bases separating them. This CDR3 contains 16 residues. Per germline, CDR1 SEHNR and CDR2 FQNEAQ (reference sequence). The CDR3 sequence: CASGTGKGRSPDTQYF. The CDR3 DNA follows: TGTGCCAGCGGTACCGGGAAGGGCCGAAGTCCGGATACGCAGTATTTT.

The gene calls are TRBV6-1 and TRBJ2-7; D is uncertain. The CDR3 is 13 residues long. Germline V CDR1 and CDR2: MNHNS, SASEGT. V was shortened by 2 bases and J by 5 bases, with 10 bases between the two germline ends. The CDR3: CASSEIRKDEQYF. CDR3 nucleotides: TGTGCCAGCAGTGAAATCCGAAAGGACGAGCAGTACTTC.

This rearrangement joins TRBV12-3 or TRBV12-4 to TRBJ2-2, with unresolved D. V was trimmed by 6 bases and J by 8 bases, leaving 10 bases between them. This CDR3 comprises 12 residues. The CDR3 region has the DNA TGTGCCAGCAGACGCACAAGGGGGGAGCTGTTTTTT. Protein: CASRRTRGELFF.

The genes are TRBV30 and TRBJ1-2; D unclear. V was pared by 5 bases and J by 5 bases, with 6 bases between. The CDR3 contains 10 residues. Germline-derived CDR1 and CDR2 are GTSNPN and SVGIG (reference sequence). CDR3 in amino acids: CAWGPYGYTF. The CDR3 DNA reads as TGTGCCTGGGGGCCGTATGGCTACACCTTC.

This clone came up once. CDR3 region: CASSQGNTGELFF. In DNA, the CDR3 is TGTGCCAGCAGCCAGGGAAACACCGGGGAGCTGTTTTTT. The chain carries TRBV16 and TRBJ2-2, with D unclear. Germline CDR1 and CDR2: KGHSY and FQNENV. The CDR3 has 13 amino acids. Trimming left V 3 bases short and J 2 bases short, with 4 bases between.

The gene calls are TRBV6-5 and TRBJ2-7, with 10 bases matching TRBD1. Germline lookup yields CDR1 MNHEY and CDR2 SVGAGI. J lost 2 bases, V lost 2 bases, and 0 bases had no gene match. The CDR3 consists of 14 residues. CDR3 amino acids: CASSYGTGAYEQYF. The DNA for the CDR3 is TGTGCCAGCAGTTACGGGACAGGGGCCTACGAGCAGTACTTC.

This sequence joins TRBV7-3 and TRBJ2-2; D is ambiguous. V gave up 3 bases and J gave up 8 bases, with 7 bases separating them. From germline, CDR1 is SGHTA and CDR2 FQGTGA. This CDR3 is 12 amino acids long. The CDR3, as DNA: TGTGCCAGCAGCTTTCCGTCTGGGGAGCTGTTTTTT. This codes for CASSFPSGELFF.

This chain joins TRBV2 and TRBJ1-5; D is uncertain. The CDR3 contains 14 residues. Germline loops: CDR1 SNHLY, CDR2 FYNNEI. V was pared by 3 bases and J by 6 bases, with 12 bases between. The DNA for the CDR3 is TGTGCCAGCAGTGACCCCCACGACGGTCAGCCCCAGCATTTT. Protein sequence: CASSDPHDGQPQHF.

The J gene is TRBJ1-6, the V gene TRBV5-6, with 7 positions matching TRBD1. In germline, CDR1 is SGHDT, CDR2 YYEEEE. CDR3 length: 18 residues. The junction had 10 bases not matched to a gene; V was cut back by 4 bases and J by 0 bases. The CDR3 sequence: CASSPRRDSISYNSPLHF. CDR3 DNA sequence: TGTGCCAGCAGCCCCCGACGGGACAGCATCTCCTATAATTCACCCCTCCACTTT.

This clone has only one observation. In nucleotides, the CDR3 is TGTGCCAGCAGCAAACACGTGAACACTGAAGCTTTCTTT. Translation: CASSKHVNTEAFF. The genes are TRBV11-2 and TRBJ1-1; no clear D. With 5 bases removed from V and 0 bases from J, the gap between germline ends came to 7 bases. The CDR3 runs to 13 residues. CDR1 is SGHAT, CDR2 FQNNGV, per germline.

The chain recombines TRBV9 with TRBJ2-1, with TRBD2 as a possible D gene (6 bases). The germline V and J ends were trimmed by 0 bases and 4 bases, with 11 bases remaining between them. The CDR3 is 15 residues long. Germline CDR1 is SGDLS and CDR2 is YYNGEE. The CDR3 sequence: CASSVGGLRYNEQFF. In DNA, the CDR3 is TGTGCCAGCAGCGTAGGGGGACTTCGATACAATGAGCAGTTCTTC.

CDR3 nucleotide sequence: TGTGCCAGCAGCTTAGGGGACAGGCTATACTACACCTTC. Its protein is CASSLGDRLYYTF. This chain connects TRBV7-2 to TRBJ1-2, with 8 bases aligning to TRBD1. CDR3 size: 13 residues. V shed 1 base, J shed 10 bases, and the junction held 5 bases outside the gene matches. The V gene's germline CDR1 is SGHTA and CDR2 FQGNSA.

This sequence joins TRBV5-1 and TRBJ2-1; D remains ambiguous. CDR1 is SGHRS and CDR2 is YFSETQ in the germline V gene. V dropped 5 bases and J dropped 12 bases, with 18 bases sitting between them. The CDR3 is made up of 13 amino acids. CDR3 sequence reads: CASSFLDRNPQFF. The CDR3 region has the DNA TGCGCCAGCAGTTTTTTAGACCGAAACCCGCAGTTCTTC.

Only one count was recorded for this clone. The chain is built from TRBV27 and TRBJ2-1; D perhaps matches TRBD2 (5 bases). CDR3 size: 15 residues. Trimming left V 0 bases short and J 4 bases short, with 10 bases between. Per germline, CDR1 MNHEY and CDR2 SMNVEV (reference sequence). CDR3 nucleotide sequence: TGTGCCAGCAGTTTATCCGGGGTGCGGTACAATGAGCAGTTCTTC. Amino acid sequence: CASSLSGVRYNEQFF.

The chain uses TRBV27 and TRBJ2-7; no clear D gene. The germline CDR1 and CDR2 sequences are MNHEY and SMNVEV (reference sequence). The CDR3 sequence is 13 residues long. The V and J ends lost 3 bases and 5 bases respectively, with 11 bases between them. The DNA of the CDR3 is TGTGCCAGCAGTTTCTCTTCGAGGAACGAGCAGTACTTC. It specifies CASSFSSRNEQYF.

The chain uses TRBV19 and TRBJ1-1; tentative D call: TRBD1 (6 bases). Per the germline V gene, CDR1 is LNHDA and CDR2 is SQIVND (reference sequence). CDR3 length equals 14 residues. Between the trimmed V and J ends, which lost 6 bases and 0 bases, there was a span of 11 bases. The CDR3 region is CASRTGPLNTEAFF. The CDR3 DNA is TGTGCCAGTAGAACAGGGCCCTTGAACACTGAAGCTTTCTTT.